This T cell receptor beta chain was found in a study of cytotoxic CD8 clonotypes in ibrutinib-treated CLL. General observations from the study: Under treatment, the uncommon public clonotypes either contracted or remained stable. Clonality correlated strongly with circulating CD8+ T cells and exceeded age-matched healthy donors at baseline. Sustained-remission and progressing patients were not sampled at matched times.

Investigators sought sequencing depths of between 1 in 200,000 and 1 in 1 million T cells. TCRdb's table, derived via immunoSEQ multiplex PCR, lists solely in-frame clones and lacks some. The data hold some 350,000 clones, with 67% observed a single time. A note on this clone: As yet, its antigen is unknown.

This CDR3 comprises 15 residues. Between the trimmed V and J ends, which lost 4 bases and 0 bases, there was a span of 12 bases. From germline, CDR1 is SGDLS and CDR2 YYNGEE. The sequencing used PBMCs, collected after 36 months of ibrutinib treatment. The TCR comes from a human donor with chronic lymphocytic leukemia. The chain uses TRBV9 and TRBJ2-3; D call uncertain. CDR3 region: CASSSQGASTDTQYF. The CDR3 region has the DNA TGTGCCAGCAGCTCGCAAGGAGCTAGCACAGATACGCAGTATTTT.